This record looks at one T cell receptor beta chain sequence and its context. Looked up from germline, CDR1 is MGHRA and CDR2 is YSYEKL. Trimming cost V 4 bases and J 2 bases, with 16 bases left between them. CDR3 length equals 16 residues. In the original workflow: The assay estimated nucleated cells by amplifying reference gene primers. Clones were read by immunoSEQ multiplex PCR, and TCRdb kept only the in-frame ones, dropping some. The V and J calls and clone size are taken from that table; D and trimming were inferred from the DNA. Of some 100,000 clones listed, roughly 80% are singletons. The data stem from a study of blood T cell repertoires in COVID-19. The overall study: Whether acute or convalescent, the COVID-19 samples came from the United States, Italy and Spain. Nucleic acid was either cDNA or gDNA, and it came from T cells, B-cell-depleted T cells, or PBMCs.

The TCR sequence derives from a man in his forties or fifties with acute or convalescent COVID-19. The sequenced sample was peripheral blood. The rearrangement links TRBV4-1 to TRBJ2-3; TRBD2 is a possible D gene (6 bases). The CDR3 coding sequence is TGCGCCAGCAGCCCGGGACTTTCCCGAGCCACAGATACGCAGTATTTT. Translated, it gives CASSPGLSRATDTQYF.